The rows below give T cell receptor beta chains drawn from one sample of a study of T cell repertoires in cytomegalovirus infection. Each CDR3 protein is one row after TCRdb ran MiXCR on the reads. The data hold 50,000 to 65,000 distinct CDR3 sequences, with around 20% observed a single time. Their recognized antigens are unknown. This sample comprised CD8+ T cells from cultured PBMCs, obtained from culture after CMV antigen stimulation. The receptors originated from a human donor in good health (CMV status not recorded). Some clones in this sample may be carry-over from other donors' samples. CDR3s include the opening cysteine and the closing phenylalanine or tryptophan. The D gene is left open where the match is weak. The size field is filled for only some rows; it gives once, few, many or a size class.

>NA|NA|TRBV7-6|TRBJ2-7
TGTGCCAGCAGCTCCTCAGACAAGACACACTACTACGAGCAGTACTTC
CASSSSDKTHYYEQYF
>TRBD1|NA|TRBV6-1|TRBJ1-1
TGTGCCAGCATGCGAACCGGGACAGGGGGGAGGGAAGCTTTCTTT
CASMRTGTGGREAFF
>TRBD2|NA|TRBV2|TRBJ2-2
TGTGCCACCGCGGGACTAGCGGAACAACACCGGGAGCTGTTTTTT
CATAGLAEQHRELFF
>NA|few|TRBV7-9|TRBJ2-7
TGTGCCAGCAGCTTCTTCCCGTCTCCGGGGGACGAGCAGTACTTC
CASSFFPSPGDEQYF
>NA|many|TRBV28|TRBJ2-1
TGTGCCAGCAGTTTAGCGGTGCGCTCCTACAATGAGCAGTTCTTC
CASSLAVRSYNEQFF
>NA|NA|TRBV27|TRBJ1-2
TGTGCCAGCAGTAAAAATGGGGACTATGGCTACACCTTC
CASSKNGDYGYTF
>NA|NA|TRBV7-2|TRBJ2-1
TGTGCCAGCAGCCTAAACAGGGATAATGAGCAGTTCTTC
CASSLNRDNEQFF
>TRBD2|NA|TRBV7-2|TRBJ2-7
TGTGCCAGCAGCTACCCCGGGACTAGCTACGAGCAGTACTTC
CASSYPGTSYEQYF
>NA|few|TRBV7-6|TRBJ1-5
TGTGCCAGCAGCTTAATGGGGGATTACAATCAGCCCCAGCATTTT
CASSLMGDYNQPQHF
>TRBD1|NA|TRBV7-2|TRBJ2-6
TGTGCCAGCAGCTTAAGGACAGGGGATTTCTCTGGGGCCAACGTCCTGACTTTC
CASSLRTGDFSGANVLTF
>NA|medium-sized|TRBV6-2/TRBV6-3|TRBJ1-5
TGTGCCAGCACCCTACGCCGGGACAGCAATCAGCCCCAGCATTTT
CASTLRRDSNQPQHF
>NA|few|TRBV28|TRBJ2-3
TGTGCCAGCAGTGCGGACTTAGCTAGCACAGATACGCAGTATTTT
CASSADLASTDTQYF
>NA|NA|TRBV7-8|TRBJ1-2
TGTGCCAGCAGCCTTCCGGACCCAATGTATGGCTACACCTTC
CASSLPDPMYGYTF
>NA|once|TRBV10-3|TRBJ2-7
TGTGCCATCAGTGAAAGCAGCTCCTACGAGCAGTACTTC
CAISESSSYEQYF
>TRBD2|few|TRBV7-8|TRBJ2-1
TGTGCCAGCAGCGAACGAGGGGAGCGGGGGGGAAATGAGCAGTTCTTC
CASSERGERGGNEQFF
>NA|few|TRBV7-2|TRBJ2-1
TGTGCCAGCAGCCTTAGCGTCAATGAGCAGTTCTTC
CASSLSVNEQFF
>NA|few|TRBV7-6|TRBJ2-5
TGTGCCAGCAGCCAATCGAGCGGACTACGCCAAGAGACCCAGTACTTC
CASSQSSGLRQETQYF
>NA|NA|TRBV6-6|TRBJ2-1
TGTGCCAGCAGTCCGTCTCTCCGCAATGAGCAGTTCTTC
CASSPSLRNEQFF
>NA|few|TRBV7-9|TRBJ2-6
TGTGCCAGCAGCTTCATTCCGGGACAAGAACTCTCTGGGGCCAACGTCCTGACTTTC
CASSFIPGQELSGANVLTF
>TRBD2|NA|TRBV13|TRBJ2-1
TGTGCCAGCAGCTCGAAGACTAGCGGGTCTTACAATGAGCAGTTCTTC
CASSSKTSGSYNEQFF
>TRBD1|many|TRBV4-2|TRBJ2-7
TGTGCCAGCAGCCTAGGGACAGCAGCCTACGAGCAGTACTTC
CASSLGTAAYEQYF
>NA|many|TRBV12-3/TRBV12-4|TRBJ1-2
TGTGCCAGCAGCCCGACGGAAAACTATGGCTACACCTTC
CASSPTENYGYTF
>TRBD2|few|TRBV7-6|TRBJ2-1
TGTGCCAGCAGCCCGGATCTAGCGGGAGTTCAGGGGCAGTTCTTC
CASSPDLAGVQGQFF
>NA|few|TRBV29-1|TRBJ1-2
TGCAGCGTTGTGTTACAGAGACATGGCTACACCTTC
CSVVLQRHGYTF
>NA|NA|TRBV6-6|TRBJ2-2
TGTGCCAGCACTAAGGGACATACTACGCCAACCGGGGAGCTGTTTTTT
CASTKGHTTPTGELFF
>NA|few|TRBV7-2|TRBJ1-1
TGTGCCAGCAGCCCTGGACGGTCCACTGAAGCTTTCTTT
CASSPGRSTEAFF
>TRBD1|NA|TRBV6-4|TRBJ2-2
TGTGCCAGCAGTGAACAGGGGGGGAACACCGGGGAGCTGTTTTTT
CASSEQGGNTGELFF
>NA|NA|TRBV5-4|TRBJ2-7
TGTGCCAGCAGCCATGGACTGAACTACGAGCAGTACTTC
CASSHGLNYEQYF
>NA|NA|TRBV7-9|TRBJ2-5
TGTGCCAGCAGCTTCCTAGCGAGGGAGACCCAGTACTTC
CASSFLARETQYF
>NA|NA|TRBV7-3|TRBJ1-3
TGTGCCAGCAGCCCCGGACGGGGAAACACCATATATTTT
CASSPGRGNTIYF
>TRBD1|few|TRBV7-2|TRBJ1-5
TGTGCCAGCAGCTCCCGAGATGACAGGGAAGGACAGCCCCAGCATTTT
CASSSRDDREGQPQHF
>NA|NA|TRBV24-1|TRBJ2-2
TGTGCCACCAGCGGGGCCCGGGTGGAGCTGTTTTTT
CATSGARVELFF
>NA|few|TRBV12-3/TRBV12-4|TRBJ2-2
TGTGCCAGCAGTCTTGGGTCCAACACCGGGGAGCTGTTTTTT
CASSLGSNTGELFF
>NA|NA|TRBV27|TRBJ1-1
TGTGCCAGCAGTGAAAACGGAGGGTTTACTGAAGCTTTCTTT
CASSENGGFTEAFF
>NA|NA|TRBV29-1|TRBJ2-1
TGCAGCGTTCTTAGTGGAGGGGAGCAGTTCTTC
CSVLSGGEQFF
>NA|NA|TRBV12-3/TRBV12-4|TRBJ2-1
TGTGCCTGCAGTTGGGGGCCTTTAGGATACAATGAGCAGTTCTTC
CACSWGPLGYNEQFF
>NA|few|TRBV6-2/TRBV6-3|TRBJ1-1
TGTGCCAGCAGTCCGAGGGGGGTAAACACTGAAGCTTTCTTT
CASSPRGVNTEAFF
>NA|NA|TRBV27|TRBJ2-7
TGTGCCCGCCGTTTATCGGGGGCCTCCTACGAGCAGTACTTC
CARRLSGASYEQYF
>TRBD1|NA|TRBV7-2|TRBJ1-2
TGTGCCAGCAGGAAACCGGGACAGGGACCAGCTAACTATGGCTACACCTTC
CASRKPGQGPANYGYTF
>NA|NA|TRBV11-3|TRBJ2-3
TGTGCCAGCAGCCCTTGGACGGAGTCGGATACGCAGTATTTT
CASSPWTESDTQYF
>NA|NA|TRBV12-3/TRBV12-4|TRBJ2-3
TGTGCCAGCAGTACCTCCCTTAGCACAGATACGCAGTATTTT
CASSTSLSTDTQYF
>NA|NA|TRBV6-2/TRBV6-3|TRBJ2-1
TGTGCCAGCAGTCTGCGGGACCCCACCTACAATGAGCAGTTCTTC
CASSLRDPTYNEQFF
>TRBD2|few|TRBV11-2|TRBJ2-1
TGTGCCAGCAGCCCCCGACTAGCGGGGGCCTACAATGAGCAGTTCTTC
CASSPRLAGAYNEQFF
>TRBD1|many|TRBV6-2/TRBV6-3|TRBJ2-7
TGTGCCAGCACCCCTGGGACAGGGGACGAGCAGTACTTC
CASTPGTGDEQYF
>NA|NA|TRBV6-1|TRBJ2-1
TGTGCCAGCAGTGAAAATGAGCAGTTCTTC
CASSENEQFF
>NA|few|TRBV6-6|TRBJ2-7
TGTGCCAGCAGTTACTCTGGACGGACCCCGTACGAGCAGTACTTC
CASSYSGRTPYEQYF
>NA|few|TRBV6-5|TRBJ2-5
TGTGCCAGCAGTTACGGGCCAGGGTCGACTCGGGCCCAGTACTTC
CASSYGPGSTRAQYF
>NA|many|TRBV12-3/TRBV12-4|TRBJ1-2
TGTGCCAGCACTCTAGCAGGGTCAGATGGCTACACCTTC
CASTLAGSDGYTF